This TCR beta chain is from a study of blood T cell repertoires in COVID-19. Across the whole study: Sources were T cells, B-cell-depleted T cells, or PBMCs; the material itself was cDNA or gDNA.

As originally analysed: Estimated nucleated cell counts came from reference gene primer amplification. Libraries were prepared by immunoSEQ multiplex PCR; TCRdb keeps only in-frame clonotypes and omits some of them. From that table come the V and J calls and clone size; the DNA was used to work out D and trimming. The sample lists around 200,000 clones, 83% occurring once. The sequenced material came from peripheral blood. This TCR derives from a woman aged 45-60 years with acute or convalescent COVID-19.

The CDR3 reads CASSQDWTHEKLFF. The DNA for the CDR3 is TGCGCCAGCAGCCAAGACTGGACTCATGAAAAACTGTTTTTT. This sequence joins TRBV4-1 and TRBJ1-4; D unresolved. CDR1 and CDR2 (germline): MGHRA, YSYEKL. V gave up 0 bases and J gave up 6 bases, with 8 bases separating them. The CDR3 is made up of 14 amino acids.